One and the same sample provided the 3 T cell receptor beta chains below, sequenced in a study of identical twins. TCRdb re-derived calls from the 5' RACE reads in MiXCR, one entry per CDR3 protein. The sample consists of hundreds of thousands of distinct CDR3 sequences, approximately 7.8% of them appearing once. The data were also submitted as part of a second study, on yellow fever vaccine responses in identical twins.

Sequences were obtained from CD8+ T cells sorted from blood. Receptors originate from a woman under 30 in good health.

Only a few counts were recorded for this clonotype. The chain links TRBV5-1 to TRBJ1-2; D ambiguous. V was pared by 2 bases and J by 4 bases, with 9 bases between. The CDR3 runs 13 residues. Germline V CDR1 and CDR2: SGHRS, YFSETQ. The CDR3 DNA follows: TGCGCCAGCAGCTTAAGGCCGTTCTATGGCTACACCTTC. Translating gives CASSLRPFYGYTF. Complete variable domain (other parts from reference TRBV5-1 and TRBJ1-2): KAGVTQTPRYLIKTRGQQVTLSCSPISGHRSVSWYQQTPGQGLQFLFEYFSETQRNKGNFPGRFSGRQFSNSRSEMNVSTLELGDSALYLCASSLRPFYGYTFGSGTRLTVV.

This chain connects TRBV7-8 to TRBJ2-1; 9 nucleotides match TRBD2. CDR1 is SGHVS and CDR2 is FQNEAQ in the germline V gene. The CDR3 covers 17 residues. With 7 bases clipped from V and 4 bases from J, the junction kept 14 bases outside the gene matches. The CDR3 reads CASTPSGVYPIYNEQFF. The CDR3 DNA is TGTGCCAGCACCCCTAGCGGGGTCTACCCCATATACAATGAGCAGTTCTTC.

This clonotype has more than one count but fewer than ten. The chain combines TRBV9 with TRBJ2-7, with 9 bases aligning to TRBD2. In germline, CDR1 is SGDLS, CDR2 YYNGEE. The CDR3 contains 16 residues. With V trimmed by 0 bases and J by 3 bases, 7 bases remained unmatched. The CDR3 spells CASSVGLAERNYEQYF. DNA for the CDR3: TGTGCCAGCAGCGTAGGACTAGCGGAAAGGAACTACGAGCAGTACTTC.